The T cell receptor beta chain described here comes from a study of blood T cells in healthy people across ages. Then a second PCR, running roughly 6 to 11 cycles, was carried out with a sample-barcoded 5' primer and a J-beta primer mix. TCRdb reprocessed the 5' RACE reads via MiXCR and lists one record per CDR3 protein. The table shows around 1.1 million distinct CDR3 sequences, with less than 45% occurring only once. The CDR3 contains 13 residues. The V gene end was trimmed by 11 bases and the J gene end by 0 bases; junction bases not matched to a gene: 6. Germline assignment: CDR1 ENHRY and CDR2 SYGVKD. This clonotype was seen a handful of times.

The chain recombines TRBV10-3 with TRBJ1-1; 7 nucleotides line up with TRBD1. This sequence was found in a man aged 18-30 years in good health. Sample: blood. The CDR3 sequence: CAGRQGLNTEAFF. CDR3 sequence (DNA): TGTGCCGGTCGACAGGGCCTGAACACTGAAGCTTTCTTT.